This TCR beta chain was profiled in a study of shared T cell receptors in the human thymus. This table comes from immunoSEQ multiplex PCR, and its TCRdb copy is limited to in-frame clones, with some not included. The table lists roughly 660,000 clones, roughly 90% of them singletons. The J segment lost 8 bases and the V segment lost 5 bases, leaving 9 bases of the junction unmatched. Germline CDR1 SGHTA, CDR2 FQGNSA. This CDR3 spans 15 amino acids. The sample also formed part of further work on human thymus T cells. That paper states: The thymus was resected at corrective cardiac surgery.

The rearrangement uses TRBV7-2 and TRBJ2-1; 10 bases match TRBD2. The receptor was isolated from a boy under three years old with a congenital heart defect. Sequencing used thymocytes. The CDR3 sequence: CASSPRAGGPYEQFF. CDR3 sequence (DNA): TGTGCCAGCAGCCCCAGAGCGGGAGGGCCCTATGAGCAGTTCTTC.